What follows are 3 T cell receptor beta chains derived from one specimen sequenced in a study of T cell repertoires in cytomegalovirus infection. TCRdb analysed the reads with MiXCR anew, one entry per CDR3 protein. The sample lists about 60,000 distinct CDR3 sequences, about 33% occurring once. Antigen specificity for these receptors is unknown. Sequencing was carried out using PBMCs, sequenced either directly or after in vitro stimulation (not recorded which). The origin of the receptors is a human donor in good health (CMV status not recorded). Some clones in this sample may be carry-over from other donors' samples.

CDR3 in amino acids: CASSHRSTGRNNQPQHF. The CDR3 coding sequence is TGCGCCAGCAGCCACCGATCGACAGGCCGAAACAATCAGCCCCAGCATTTT. The chain links TRBV4-1 to TRBJ1-5; tentatively, D is TRBD1 (6 bases). The V gene lost 3 bases and the J gene lost 3 bases, with 18 bases spanning the gap. The length of the CDR3 is 17 residues. From germline, CDR1 is MGHRA and CDR2 YSYEKL.

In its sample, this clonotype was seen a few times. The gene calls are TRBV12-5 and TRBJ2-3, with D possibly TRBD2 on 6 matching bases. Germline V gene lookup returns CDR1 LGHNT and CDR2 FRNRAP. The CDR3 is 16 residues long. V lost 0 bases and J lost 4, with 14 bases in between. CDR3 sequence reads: CASGLVREQAADTQYF. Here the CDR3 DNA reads TGTGCTAGTGGTTTGGTACGGGAGCAGGCCGCAGATACGCAGTATTTT.

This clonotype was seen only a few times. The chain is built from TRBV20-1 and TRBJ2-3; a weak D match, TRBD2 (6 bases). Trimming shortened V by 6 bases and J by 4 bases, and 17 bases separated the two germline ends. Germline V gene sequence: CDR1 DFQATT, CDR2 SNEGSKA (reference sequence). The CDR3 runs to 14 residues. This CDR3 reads CSASSRASADTQYF. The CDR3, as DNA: TGCAGTGCCTCCAGCAGGGCTAGCGCAGATACGCAGTATTTT.